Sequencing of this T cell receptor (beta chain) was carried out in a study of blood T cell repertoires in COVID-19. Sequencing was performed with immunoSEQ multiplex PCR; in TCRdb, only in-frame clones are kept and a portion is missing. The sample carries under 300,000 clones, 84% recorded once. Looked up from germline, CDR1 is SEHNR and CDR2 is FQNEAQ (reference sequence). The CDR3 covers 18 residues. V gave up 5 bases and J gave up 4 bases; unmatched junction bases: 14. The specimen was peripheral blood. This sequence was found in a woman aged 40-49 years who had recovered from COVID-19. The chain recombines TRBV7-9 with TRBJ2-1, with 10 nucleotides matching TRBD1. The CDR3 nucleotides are TGTGCCAGCAGCCGTATTAGACAGGGGGCAAGGGGATACAATGAGCAGTTCTTC. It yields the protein CASSRIRQGARGYNEQFF.